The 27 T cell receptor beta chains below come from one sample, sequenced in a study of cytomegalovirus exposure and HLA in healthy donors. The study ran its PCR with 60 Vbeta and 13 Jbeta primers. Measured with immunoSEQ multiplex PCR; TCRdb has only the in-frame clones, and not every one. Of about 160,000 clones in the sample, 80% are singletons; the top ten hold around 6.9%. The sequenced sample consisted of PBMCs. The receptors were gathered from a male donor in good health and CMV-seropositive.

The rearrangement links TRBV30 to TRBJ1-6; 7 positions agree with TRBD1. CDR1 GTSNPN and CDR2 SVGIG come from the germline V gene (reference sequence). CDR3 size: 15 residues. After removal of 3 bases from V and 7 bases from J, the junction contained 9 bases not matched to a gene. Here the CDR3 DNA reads TGTGCCTGGAGACCCTCAGACAGGGTGAATTCACCCCTCCACTTT. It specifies CAWRPSDRVNSPLHF.

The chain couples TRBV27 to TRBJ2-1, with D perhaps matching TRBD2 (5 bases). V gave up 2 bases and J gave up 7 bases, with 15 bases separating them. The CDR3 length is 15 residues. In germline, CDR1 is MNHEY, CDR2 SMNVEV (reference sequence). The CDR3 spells CASSLQTRRANEQFF. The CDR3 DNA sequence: TGTGCCAGCAGTTTACAGACTCGGCGGGCTAATGAGCAGTTCTTC.

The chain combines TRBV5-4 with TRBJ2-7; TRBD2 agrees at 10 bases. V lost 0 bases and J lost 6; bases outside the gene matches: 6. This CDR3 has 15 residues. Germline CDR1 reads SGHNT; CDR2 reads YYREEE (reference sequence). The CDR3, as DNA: TGTGCCAGCAGCTTGGGAGGCCAGCGGGAGGGCGAGCAGTACTTC. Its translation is CASSLGGQREGEQYF.

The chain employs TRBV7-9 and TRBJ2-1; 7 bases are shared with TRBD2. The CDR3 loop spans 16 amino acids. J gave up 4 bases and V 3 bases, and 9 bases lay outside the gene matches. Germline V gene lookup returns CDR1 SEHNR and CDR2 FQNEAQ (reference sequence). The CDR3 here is CASSLLAALPYNEQFF. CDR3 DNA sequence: TGTGCCAGCAGCTTGCTAGCGGCCCTTCCGTACAATGAGCAGTTCTTC.

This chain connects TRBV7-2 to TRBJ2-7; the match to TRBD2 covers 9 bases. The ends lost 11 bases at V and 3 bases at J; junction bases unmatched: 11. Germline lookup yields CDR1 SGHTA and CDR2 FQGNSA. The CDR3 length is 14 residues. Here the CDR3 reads CASAGREGYYEQYF. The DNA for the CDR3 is TGTGCCTCGGCGGGGCGGGAGGGATACTACGAGCAGTACTTC.

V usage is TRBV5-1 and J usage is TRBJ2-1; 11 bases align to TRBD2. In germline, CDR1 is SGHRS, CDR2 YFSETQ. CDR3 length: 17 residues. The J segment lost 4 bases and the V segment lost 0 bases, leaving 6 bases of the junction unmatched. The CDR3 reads CASSLGSGRAYYNEQFF. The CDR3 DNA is TGCGCCAGCAGCTTGGGTAGCGGGAGGGCCTATTACAATGAGCAGTTCTTC.

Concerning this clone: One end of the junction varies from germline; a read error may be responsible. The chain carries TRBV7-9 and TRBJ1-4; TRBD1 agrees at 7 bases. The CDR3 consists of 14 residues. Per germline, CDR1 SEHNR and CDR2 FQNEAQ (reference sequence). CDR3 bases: TGTTCCAGCAGTTGGGACAGAGTTAATGAAAAACTGTTTTTT. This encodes CSSSWDRVNEKLFF.

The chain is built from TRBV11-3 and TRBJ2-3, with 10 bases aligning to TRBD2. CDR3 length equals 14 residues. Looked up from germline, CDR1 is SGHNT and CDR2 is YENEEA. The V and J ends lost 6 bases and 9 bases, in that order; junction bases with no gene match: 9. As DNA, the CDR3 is TGTGCCAGCAGTAGCGGGAGGTTATTCAGGACGCAGTATTTT. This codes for CASSSGRLFRTQYF.

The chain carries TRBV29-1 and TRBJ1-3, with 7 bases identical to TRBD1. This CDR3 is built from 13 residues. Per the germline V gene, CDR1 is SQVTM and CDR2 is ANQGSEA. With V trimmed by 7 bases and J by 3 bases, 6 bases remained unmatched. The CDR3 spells CSARQGYGNTIYF. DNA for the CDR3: TGCAGCGCGCGACAGGGCTATGGAAACACCATATATTTT.

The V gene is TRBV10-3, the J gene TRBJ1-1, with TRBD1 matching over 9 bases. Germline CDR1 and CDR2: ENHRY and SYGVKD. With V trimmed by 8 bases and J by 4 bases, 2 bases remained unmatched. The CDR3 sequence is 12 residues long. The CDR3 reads CAIRDRATEAFF. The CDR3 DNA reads TGTGCCATCCGGGACAGGGCCACTGAAGCTTTCTTT.

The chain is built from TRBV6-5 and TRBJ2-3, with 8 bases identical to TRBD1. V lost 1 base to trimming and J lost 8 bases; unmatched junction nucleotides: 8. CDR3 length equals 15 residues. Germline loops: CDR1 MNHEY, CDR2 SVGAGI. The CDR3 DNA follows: TGTGCCAGCAGTTACTTGAGACAGGGGCAAGGTACGCAGTATTTT. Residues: CASSYLRQGQGTQYF.

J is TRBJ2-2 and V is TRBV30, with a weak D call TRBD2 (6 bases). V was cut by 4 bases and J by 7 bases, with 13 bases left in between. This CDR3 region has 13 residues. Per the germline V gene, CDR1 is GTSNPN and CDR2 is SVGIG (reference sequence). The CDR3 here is CAWKTPGVGELFF. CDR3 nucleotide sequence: TGTGCCTGGAAAACTCCGGGGGTCGGGGAGCTGTTTTTT.

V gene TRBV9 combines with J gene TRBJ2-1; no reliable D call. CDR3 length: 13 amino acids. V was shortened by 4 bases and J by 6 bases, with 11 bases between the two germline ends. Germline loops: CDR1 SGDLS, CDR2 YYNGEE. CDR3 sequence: CASSSPLSNEQFF. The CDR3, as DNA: TGTGCCAGCAGCTCCCCCCTGAGCAATGAGCAGTTCTTC.

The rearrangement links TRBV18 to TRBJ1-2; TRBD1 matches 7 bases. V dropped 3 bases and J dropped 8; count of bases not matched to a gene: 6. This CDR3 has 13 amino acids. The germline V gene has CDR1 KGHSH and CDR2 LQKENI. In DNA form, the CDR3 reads TGTGCCAGCTCACCGGACAGGAGTCACGGCTACACCTTC. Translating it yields CASSPDRSHGYTF.

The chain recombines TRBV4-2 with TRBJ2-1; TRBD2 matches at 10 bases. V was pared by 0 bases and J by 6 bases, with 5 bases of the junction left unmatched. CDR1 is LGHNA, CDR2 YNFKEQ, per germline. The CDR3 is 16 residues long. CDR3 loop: CASSQEWTSGSNEQFF. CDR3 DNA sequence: TGTGCCAGCAGCCAAGAGTGGACTAGCGGATCCAATGAGCAGTTCTTC.

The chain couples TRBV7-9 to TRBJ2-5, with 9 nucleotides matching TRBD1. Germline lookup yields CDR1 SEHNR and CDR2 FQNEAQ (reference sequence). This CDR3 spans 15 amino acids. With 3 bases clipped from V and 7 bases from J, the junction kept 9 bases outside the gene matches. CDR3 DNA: TGTGCCAGCAGCTTCAGGGACAGGGTTTCGGTGACCCAGTACTTC. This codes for CASSFRDRVSVTQYF. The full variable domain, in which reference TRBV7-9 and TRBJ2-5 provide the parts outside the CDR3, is DTGVSQNPRHKITKRGQNVTFRCDPISEHNRLYWYRQTLGQGPEFLTYFQNEAQLEKSRLLSDRFSAERPKGSFSTLEIQRTEQGDSAMYLCASSFRDRVSVTQYFGPGTRLLVL.

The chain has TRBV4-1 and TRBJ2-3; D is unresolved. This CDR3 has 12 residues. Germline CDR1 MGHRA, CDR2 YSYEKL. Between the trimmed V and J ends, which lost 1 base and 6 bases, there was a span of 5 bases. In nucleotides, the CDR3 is TGCGCCAGCAGCCAAGTCCTCGATACGCAGTATTTT. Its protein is CASSQVLDTQYF.

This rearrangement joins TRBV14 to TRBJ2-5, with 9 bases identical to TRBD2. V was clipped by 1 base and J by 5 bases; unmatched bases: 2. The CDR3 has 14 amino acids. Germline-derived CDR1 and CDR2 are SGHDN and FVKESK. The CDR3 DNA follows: TGTGCCAGCAGCCAAGCCAGCGGGAGGGAGACCCAGTACTTC. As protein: CASSQASGRETQYF.

The CDR3 region has the DNA TGTGCCAGCAGCAAATATTCTAAACTAGCGGGAGGTAAAAACAATGAGCAGTTCTTC. Amino acids: CASSKYSKLAGGKNNEQFF. The rearrangement joins TRBV21-1 to TRBJ2-1; the table's D call TRBD2 went unverified against the DNA. TRBV21-1 is annotated as a pseudogene. This CDR3 spans 19 amino acids.

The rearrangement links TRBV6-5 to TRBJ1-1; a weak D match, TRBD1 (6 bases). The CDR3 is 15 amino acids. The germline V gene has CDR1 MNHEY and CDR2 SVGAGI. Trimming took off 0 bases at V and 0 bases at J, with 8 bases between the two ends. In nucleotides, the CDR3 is TGTGCCAGCAGTTACTCGGGACAATTGAACACTGAAGCTTTCTTT. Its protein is CASSYSGQLNTEAFF.

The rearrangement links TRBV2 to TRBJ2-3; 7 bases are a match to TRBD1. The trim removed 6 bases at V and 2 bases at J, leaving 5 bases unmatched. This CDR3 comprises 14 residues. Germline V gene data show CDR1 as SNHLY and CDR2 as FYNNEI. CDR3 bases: TGTGCCAGCAGAGTCGACAGGGCCACAGATACGCAGTATTTT. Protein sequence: CASRVDRATDTQYF. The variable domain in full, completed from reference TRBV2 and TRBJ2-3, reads EPEVTQTPSHQVTQMGQEVILRCVPISNHLYFYWYRQILGQKVEFLVSFYNNEISEKSEIFDDQFSVERPDGSNFTLKIRSTKLEDSAMYFCASRVDRATDTQYFGPGTRLTVL.

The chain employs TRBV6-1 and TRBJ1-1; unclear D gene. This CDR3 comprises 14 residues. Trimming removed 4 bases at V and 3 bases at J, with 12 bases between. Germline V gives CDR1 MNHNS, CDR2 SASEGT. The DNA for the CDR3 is TGTGCCAGCAGTGCAGATATTCCACACACTGAAGCTTTCTTT. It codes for CASSADIPHTEAFF.

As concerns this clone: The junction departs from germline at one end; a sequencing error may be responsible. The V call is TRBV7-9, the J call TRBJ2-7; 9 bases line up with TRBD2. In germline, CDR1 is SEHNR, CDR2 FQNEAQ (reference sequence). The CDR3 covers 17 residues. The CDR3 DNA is TGTTCCAGCAGCTTAACCGTGACTAGCGGAGTCTCCTACGAGCAGTACTTC. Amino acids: CSSSLTVTSGVSYEQYF.

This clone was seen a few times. The CDR3 here is CASSQTESYEQYF. The DNA for the CDR3 is TGTGCCAGCAGTCAGACAGAGTCCTACGAGCAGTACTTC. The chain couples TRBV6-1 to TRBJ2-7; D perhaps matches TRBD1 (5 bases). With 5 bases removed from V and 1 base from J, the gap between germline ends came to 9 bases. CDR3 length: 13 amino acids. Germline assignment: CDR1 MNHNS and CDR2 SASEGT.

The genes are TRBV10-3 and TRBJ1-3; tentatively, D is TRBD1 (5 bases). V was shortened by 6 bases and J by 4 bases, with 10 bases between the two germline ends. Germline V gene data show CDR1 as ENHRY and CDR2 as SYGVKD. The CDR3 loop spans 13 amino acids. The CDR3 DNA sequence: TGTGCCATCAGGCCAGGGTTAGGAAACACCATATATTTT. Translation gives CAIRPGLGNTIYF.

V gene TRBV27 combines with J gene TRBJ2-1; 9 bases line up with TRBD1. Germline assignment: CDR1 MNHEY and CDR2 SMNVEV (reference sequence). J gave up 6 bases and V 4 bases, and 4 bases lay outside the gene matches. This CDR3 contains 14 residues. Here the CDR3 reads CASSSRQGVNEQFF. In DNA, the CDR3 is TGTGCCAGCAGTTCTCGACAGGGGGTCAATGAGCAGTTCTTC.

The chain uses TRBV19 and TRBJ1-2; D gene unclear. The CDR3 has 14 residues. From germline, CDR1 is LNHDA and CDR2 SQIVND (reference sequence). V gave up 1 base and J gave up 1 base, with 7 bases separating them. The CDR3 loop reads CASSIAAVNYGYTF. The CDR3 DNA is TGTGCCAGTAGTATAGCGGCGGTTAACTATGGCTACACCTTC. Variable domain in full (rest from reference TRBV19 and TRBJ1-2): DGGITQSPKYLFRKEGQNVTLSCEQNLNHDAMYWYRQDPGQGLRLIYYSQIVNDFQKGDIAEGYSVSREKKESFPLTVTSAQKNPTAFYLCASSIAAVNYGYTFGSGTRLTVV.